The present entry profiles one TCR beta chain with its context. All patients were mismatch repair deficient, assessed by either PCR or immunohistochemistry. TCRs were sequenced from a few patients responding to pembrolizumab. The data were obtained in a study of PD-1 blockade in mismatch repair-deficient tumors. Study details: Enrolled about 2012-2016, patients had progressing, pretreated mismatch repair-deficient cancers of about a dozen types.

The CDR3 is made up of 15 amino acids. V lost 6 bases, J lost 6 bases, and 13 bases stayed unmatched. Germline CDR1 MNHNS, CDR2 SASEGT. Profiling relied on immunoSEQ multiplex PCR, and the TCRdb table lists in-frame clones only, not all of them. The table records more than 15,000 clones, roughly 83% of them present only once. This receptor was taken from an adult with mismatch repair-deficient cancer. The rearrangement uses TRBV6-1 and TRBJ2-7; 8 positions match TRBD2. Sequences were derived from PBMCs, sampled before pembrolizumab treatment. CDR3 nucleotides: TGTGCCAGCAGAGCTACGGGACTAGAAGGTTTCGAGCAGTACTTC. Amino acids: CASRATGLEGFEQYF.